The sequence of this T cell receptor (beta chain) was determined in a study of T cell repertoires in cytomegalovirus infection. TCRdb processed the reads anew with MiXCR; each CDR3 protein has one entry. The sample yields about 310,000 distinct CDR3 sequences, about 17% seen once. Germline-derived CDR1 and CDR2 are MNHNS and SASEGT. V lost 6 bases and J lost 5, with 10 bases in between. CDR3 length: 12 residues. This clonotype came up many times. Material: PBMCs. This TCR came from a human donor in good health (CMV status not recorded). Some clones in this sample may be carry-over from other donors' samples. The V gene is TRBV6-1, the J gene TRBJ1-2; the D is unclear. The CDR3, as DNA: TGTGCCAGCAGGTCGAGGGAATATGGCTACACCTTC. Translated, it gives CASRSREYGYTF.